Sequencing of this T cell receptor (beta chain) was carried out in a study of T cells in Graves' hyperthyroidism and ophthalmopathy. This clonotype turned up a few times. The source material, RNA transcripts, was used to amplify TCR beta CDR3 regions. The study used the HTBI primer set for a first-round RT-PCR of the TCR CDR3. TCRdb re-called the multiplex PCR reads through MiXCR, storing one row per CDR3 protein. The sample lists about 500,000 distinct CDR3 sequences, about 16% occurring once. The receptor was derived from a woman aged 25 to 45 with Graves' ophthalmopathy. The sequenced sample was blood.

Here the CDR3 reads CASSWEAGGPDNEQFF. The CDR3 DNA is TGTGCCAGCAGTTGGGAAGCGGGAGGGCCTGACAATGAGCAGTTCTTC. The chain links TRBV12-3 or TRBV12-4 to TRBJ2-1, with 10 bases matching TRBD2. V shed 4 bases and J 5 bases; nucleotides not matched to a gene: 8. This CDR3 spans 16 amino acids.